This TCR beta chain was recorded in a study of T cell responses to AZD1222 COVID-19 vaccine. A note on this clone: The antigen remains unidentified.

Sequenced by immunoSEQ multiplex PCR; TCRdb stores in-frame clones only, minus some. The table records over 150,000 clones, more than 75% of them present only once. The CDR3 loop spans 16 amino acids. Between the trimmed V and J ends, which lost 4 bases and 0 bases, there was a span of 13 bases. CDR1 LGHDT and CDR2 YNNKEL come from the germline V gene (reference sequence). Whether given at about 4 or about 12 weeks, second doses were pooled. Study results and caveats: Most donors were white British, females outnumbered males, and clonal diversity was possibly underestimated. Reportedly, nearly half the spike-specific TCRs target unmutated variant regions. Spike-specific TCRs gained breadth and depth after people received two AZD1222 doses.

Sequences were derived from peripheral blood, sampled 28 days after the second AZD1222 dose. J is TRBJ2-1 and V is TRBV3-1 (or the pseudogene TRBV3-2); weak D call: TRBD2 (6 bases). This sequence was found in an adult who received the AZD1222 COVID-19 vaccine. The CDR3 spells CASSPRGGVSYNEQFF. CDR3 bases: TGTGCCAGCAGCCCTAGAGGAGGGGTCTCCTACAATGAGCAGTTCTTC.